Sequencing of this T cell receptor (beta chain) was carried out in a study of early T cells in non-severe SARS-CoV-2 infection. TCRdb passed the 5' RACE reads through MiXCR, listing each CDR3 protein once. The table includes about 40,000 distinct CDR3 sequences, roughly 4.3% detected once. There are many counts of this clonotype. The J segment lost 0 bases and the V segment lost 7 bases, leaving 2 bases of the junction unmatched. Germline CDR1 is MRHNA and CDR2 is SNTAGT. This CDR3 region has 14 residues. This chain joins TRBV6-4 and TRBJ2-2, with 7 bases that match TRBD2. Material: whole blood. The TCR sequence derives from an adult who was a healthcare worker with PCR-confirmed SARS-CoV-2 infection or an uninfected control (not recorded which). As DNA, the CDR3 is TGTGCCAGCAAACTAGCGCCGAACACCGGGGAGCTGTTTTTT. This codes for CASKLAPNTGELFF.